This entry concerns a single T cell receptor (beta chain). Its antigen is unknown. TCRdb processed the 5' RACE reads again and assigns one entry to each CDR3 protein, with no DNA. The sample includes some 170,000 distinct CDR3 sequences. Germline CDR1 SGHRS, CDR2 YFSETQ. This CDR3 is 15 amino acids long. The sample belongs to a study of monozygotic twins with inflammatory bowel disease. Study results and caveats: Lower sharing of clonotypes with other individuals was seen in IBD patients than in healthy twins. This was most marked in patients showing signs of disease activity.

Sequencing was performed on blood. The source is a human donor with ulcerative colitis or Crohn's disease, or a healthy co-twin of an affected twin (not recorded which). The chain joins TRBV5-1 to TRBJ1-1; TCRdb's D gene call, TRBD1, goes unchecked for lack of DNA. CDR3 sequence reads: CASSLDAPRNTEAFF.